This T cell receptor beta chain was identified during a study of regulatory T cells in long-lasting Graves disease. Library construction for TCR beta used iRepertoire HTBI primers and Arm-PCR of CDR3 regions. MiXCR, run by TCRdb on the multiplex PCR reads, gives a single entry per CDR3 protein. The sample has about 500,000 distinct CDR3 sequences, around 15% seen once. V gave up 0 bases and J gave up 0 bases, with 12 bases separating them. The CDR3 is 15 amino acids. Germline V lookup: CDR1 DFQATT, CDR2 SNEGSKA (reference sequence). This clonotype was found many times. Time point specified: newly diagnosed GD, antithyroid drugs for less than 3 months. Generation of the TCR library employed RNA extracted from PBMCs. The same sample was also used in a study of T cells in Graves' hyperthyroidism and ophthalmopathy. That paper notes: In the first-round RT-PCR of the TCR CDR3, the HTBI primer set was used.

The chain combines TRBV20-1 with TRBJ2-7; either TRBD1 or TRBD2 may supply D (5 bases each). This clonotype was obtained from a man between 35 and 55 years old with Graves disease. The sample here was peripheral blood mononuclear cells (PBMCs), taken at new diagnosis, from a patient treated with antithyroid drugs. The CDR3 DNA is TGCAGTGCTAGAGATTCCGGGACGTACTCCTACGAGCAGTACTTC. This encodes CSARDSGTYSYEQYF.